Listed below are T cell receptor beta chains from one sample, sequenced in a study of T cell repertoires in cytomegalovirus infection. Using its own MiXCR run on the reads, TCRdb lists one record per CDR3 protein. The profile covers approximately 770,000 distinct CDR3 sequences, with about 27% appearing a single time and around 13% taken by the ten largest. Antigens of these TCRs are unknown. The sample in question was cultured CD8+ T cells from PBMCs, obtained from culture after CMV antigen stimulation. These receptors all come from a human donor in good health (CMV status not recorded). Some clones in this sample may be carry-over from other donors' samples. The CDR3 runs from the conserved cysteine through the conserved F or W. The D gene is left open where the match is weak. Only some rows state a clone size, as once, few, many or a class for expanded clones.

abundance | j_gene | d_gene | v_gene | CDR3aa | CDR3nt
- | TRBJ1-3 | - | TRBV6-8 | CASSLTPISGNTIYF | TGTGCCAGCAGTTTGACACCGATCTCTGGAAACACCATATATTTT
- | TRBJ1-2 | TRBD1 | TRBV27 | CASSFSGTAYGYTF | TGTGCCAGCAGTTTTTCCGGGACAGCCTATGGCTACACCTTC
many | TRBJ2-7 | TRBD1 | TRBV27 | CASSFSTGDVTYEQYF | TGTGCCAGCAGTTTTTCCACAGGGGACGTCACATACGAGCAGTACTTC
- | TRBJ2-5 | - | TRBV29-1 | CSVDPNGGYQETQYF | TGCAGCGTTGATCCCAACGGGGGTTACCAAGAGACCCAGTACTTC
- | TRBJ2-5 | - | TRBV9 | CASSATGAGGQYF | TGTGCCAGCAGCGCGACAGGGGCGGGGGGCCAGTACTTC
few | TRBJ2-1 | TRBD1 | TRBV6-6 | CASSDWTGGYNEQFF | TGTGCCAGCAGTGATTGGACAGGTGGTTACAATGAGCAGTTCTTC
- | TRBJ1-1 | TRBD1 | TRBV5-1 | CASRAPGGPEAFF | TGCGCCAGCAGGGCCCCAGGGGGCCCTGAAGCTTTCTTT
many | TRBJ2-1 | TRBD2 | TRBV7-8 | CASSLDLAGFNNEQFF | TGTGCCAGCAGCTTAGACCTAGCGGGTTTTAACAATGAGCAGTTCTTC
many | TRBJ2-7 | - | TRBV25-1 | CASLGTPSYEQYF | TGTGCCAGCTTAGGGACCCCGTCCTACGAGCAGTACTTC
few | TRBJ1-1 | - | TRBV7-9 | CAINPPRGRESTEAFF | TGTGCCATCAACCCCCCCCGGGGGCGGGAAAGCACTGAAGCTTTCTTT
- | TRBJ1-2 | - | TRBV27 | CASSLFFQGTPYGYTF | TGTGCCAGCAGTTTATTTTTTCAAGGGACACCGTATGGCTACACCTTC
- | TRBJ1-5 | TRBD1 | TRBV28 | CASSLMGTGSQPQHF | TGTGCCAGCAGTTTAATGGGGACAGGGAGTCAGCCCCAGCATTTT
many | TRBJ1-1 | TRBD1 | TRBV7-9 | CASSLADREAFF | TGTGCCAGCAGCTTAGCGGACAGGGAAGCTTTCTTT
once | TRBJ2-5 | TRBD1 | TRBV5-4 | CASSFQEQGEETQYF | TGTGCCAGCAGCTTTCAAGAACAGGGGGAAGAGACCCAGTACTTC
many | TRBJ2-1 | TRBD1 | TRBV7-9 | CASSITGQARRDEQFF | TGTGCCAGCAGCATAACGGGACAGGCCCGTAGGGATGAGCAGTTCTTC
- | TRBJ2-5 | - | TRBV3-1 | CASSQGWDTNQETQYF | TGTGCCAGCAGCCAAGGGTGGGACACCAACCAAGAGACCCAGTACTTC
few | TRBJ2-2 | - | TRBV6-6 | CASTGTRELFF | TGTGCCAGCACCGGTACTCGGGAGCTGTTTTTT
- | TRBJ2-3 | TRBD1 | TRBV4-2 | CASSQESGGTADTQYF | TGTGCCAGCAGCCAAGAGTCAGGGGGCACTGCAGATACGCAGTATTTT
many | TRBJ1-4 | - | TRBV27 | CASSAALGALFF | TGTGCCAGCAGTGCGGCGTTAGGAGCACTGTTTTTT
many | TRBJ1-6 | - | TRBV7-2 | CASSHVRELNSPLHF | TGTGCCAGCAGCCATGTGAGGGAATTAAATTCACCCCTCCACTTT
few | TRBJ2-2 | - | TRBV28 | CASIALLAGELFF | TGTGCCAGCATCGCTCTACTCGCCGGGGAGCTGTTTTTT
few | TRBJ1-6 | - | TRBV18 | CASSPSWGDNSPLHF | TGTGCCAGCTCCCCCTCCTGGGGGGATAATTCACCCCTCCACTTT
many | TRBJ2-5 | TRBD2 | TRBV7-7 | CASSPHWGGQETQYF | TGTGCTAGCAGCCCCCATTGGGGGGGCCAAGAGACCCAGTACTTC
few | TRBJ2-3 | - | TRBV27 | CASSLWGRVGGTDTQYF | TGTGCCAGCAGTTTATGGGGACGGGTTGGAGGCACAGATACGCAGTATTTT
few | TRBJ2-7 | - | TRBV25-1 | CASSEAEQYF | TGTGCCAGCAGTGAGGCCGAGCAGTACTTC
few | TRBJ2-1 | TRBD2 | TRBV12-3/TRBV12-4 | CASSSGGGEQFF | TGTGCCAGCAGTTCGGGAGGAGGTGAGCAGTTCTTC
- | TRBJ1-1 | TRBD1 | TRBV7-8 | CASSSQDRGGTEAFF | TGTGCCAGCAGCTCACAGGACAGGGGGGGAACTGAAGCTTTCTTT
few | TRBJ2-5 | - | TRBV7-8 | CASSSPRSQETQYF | TGTGCCAGCAGCTCCCCGAGAAGCCAAGAGACCCAGTACTTC
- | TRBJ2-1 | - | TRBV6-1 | CASGGSGSYNEQFF | TGTGCCAGCGGGGGTAGCGGCTCCTACAATGAGCAGTTCTTC
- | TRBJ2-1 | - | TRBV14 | CASSQGTYSYNEQFF | TGTGCCAGCAGCCAAGGGACTTACTCCTACAATGAGCAGTTCTTC
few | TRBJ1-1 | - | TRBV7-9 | CASSLVRADTEAFF | TGTGCCAGCAGCTTAGTCAGGGCCGACACTGAAGCTTTCTTT
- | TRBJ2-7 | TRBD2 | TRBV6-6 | CASAPSGSYEQYF | TGTGCCAGCGCGCCTAGCGGGAGCTACGAGCAGTACTTC
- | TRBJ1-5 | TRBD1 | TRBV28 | CASSPQGAQPQHF | TGTGCCAGCAGTCCTCAGGGGGCGCAGCCCCAGCATTTT
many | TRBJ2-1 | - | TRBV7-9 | CASSYGGLYNEQFF | TGTGCCAGCAGCTACGGGGGGCTCTACAATGAGCAGTTCTTC
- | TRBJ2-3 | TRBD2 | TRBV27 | CASTPLGLARDTQYF | TGTGCCAGCACTCCTTTGGGACTAGCCAGAGATACGCAGTATTTT
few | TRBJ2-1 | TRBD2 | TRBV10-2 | CASIGGSGGATYNEQFF | TGCGCCAGCATCGGTGGTAGCGGGGGGGCGACCTACAATGAGCAGTTCTTC
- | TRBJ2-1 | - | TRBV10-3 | CAISAGTDAYNEQFF | TGTGCCATCAGCGCCGGGACCGATGCCTACAATGAGCAGTTCTTC
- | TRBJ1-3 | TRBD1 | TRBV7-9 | CASSRQGLSGNTIYF | TGTGCCAGCAGCAGACAGGGCCTCTCTGGAAACACCATATATTTT
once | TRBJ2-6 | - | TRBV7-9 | CASSLAYGGASPSGANVLTF | TGTGCCAGCAGCTTAGCGTATGGAGGGGCTTCGCCCTCTGGGGCCAACGTCCTGACTTTC
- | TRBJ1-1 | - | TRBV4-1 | CASSVRASNMNTEAFF | TGCGCCAGCAGCGTCCGGGCCAGCAACATGAACACTGAAGCTTTCTTT
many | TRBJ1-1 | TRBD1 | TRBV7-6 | CASSLEGANTEAFF | TGTGCCAGCAGCTTAGAGGGGGCGAACACTGAAGCTTTCTTT
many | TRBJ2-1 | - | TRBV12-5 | CASGGGPGRYEQFF | TGTGCTAGTGGTGGGGGACCCGGGCGGTATGAGCAGTTCTTC
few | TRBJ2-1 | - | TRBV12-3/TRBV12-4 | CASTETASEQFF | TGTGCCAGCACCGAGACAGCGAGTGAGCAGTTCTTC
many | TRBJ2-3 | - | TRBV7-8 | CASSYPPIPVLDTQYF | TGTGCCAGCAGCTACCCGCCTATCCCGGTCTTGGATACGCAGTATTTT
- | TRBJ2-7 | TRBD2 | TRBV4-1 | CASSQIGAGYHEQYF | TGCGCCAGCAGCCAAATCGGAGCGGGGTATCACGAGCAGTACTTC
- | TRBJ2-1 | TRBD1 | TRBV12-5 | CASGLDGVTGQFF | TGTGCTAGTGGTTTGGACGGCGTGACAGGGCAATTCTTC
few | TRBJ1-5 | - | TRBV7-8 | CASSLAGGRQPQHF | TGTGCCAGCAGCTTAGCAGGGGGTCGTCAGCCCCAGCATTTT
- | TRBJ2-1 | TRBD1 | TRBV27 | CASSIGQGTDEQFF | TGTGCCAGCAGTATCGGACAGGGTACCGATGAGCAGTTCTTC
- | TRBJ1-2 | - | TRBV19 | CASSIDTSVDYGYTF | TGTGCCAGTAGTATAGATACGTCAGTGGACTATGGCTACACCTTC
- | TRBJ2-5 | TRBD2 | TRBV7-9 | CASSKGLHQETQYF | TGTGCCAGCAGCAAGGGACTACACCAAGAGACCCAGTACTTC
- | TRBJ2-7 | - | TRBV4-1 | CASSLSPRNYEQYF | TGCGCCAGCAGTCTTAGCCCGAGAAACTACGAGCAGTACTTC
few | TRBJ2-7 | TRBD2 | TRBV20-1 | CSAPTSGGGYEQYF | TGCAGTGCCCCGACTAGCGGGGGGGGATACGAGCAGTACTTC
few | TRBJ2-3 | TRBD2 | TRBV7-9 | CASSLGGLAGDNTQYF | TGTGCCAGCAGCTTAGGCGGACTAGCGGGGGATAATACGCAGTATTTT
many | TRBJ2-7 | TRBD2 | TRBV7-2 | CASITLSGGLSYEQYF | TGTGCCAGCATCACCCTTAGCGGGGGGCTGTCCTACGAGCAGTACTTC
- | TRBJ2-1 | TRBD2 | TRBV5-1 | CASSFLAGGGSYNEQFF | TGCGCCAGCAGCTTTTTAGCGGGGGGAGGCTCCTACAATGAGCAGTTCTTC